This TCR beta chain was captured by sequencing in a study of T cell responses to AZD1222 COVID-19 vaccine. Study findings and constraints: Donors skewed white British and female; clonal diversity was possibly underestimated. Samples come after the peak T cell response, not at day 14.

Assay: immunoSEQ multiplex PCR; the TCRdb copy retains only in-frame clones and omits some. The table includes some 180,000 clones, approximately 95% detected once. On this clone itself: The antigen remains undetermined.

Germline assignment: CDR1 LGHDT and CDR2 YNNKEL (reference sequence). V lost 4 bases to trimming and J lost 4 bases, with 13 bases between them. The CDR3 covers 15 residues. This TCR derives from an adult who received the MenACWY meningococcal vaccine as a control. V and J are TRBV3-1 (or the pseudogene TRBV3-2) and TRBJ2-2; the D gene is possibly TRBD1 (6 bases). The starting material was peripheral blood, obtained 28 days after the second dose of the MenACWY control vaccine. The CDR3 region is CASSLPGQTTGELFF. The CDR3 DNA follows: TGTGCCAGCAGCCTACCGGGACAAACCACCGGGGAGCTGTTTTTT.